The clone carrying this TCR beta chain was counted many times. Germline trimming cut 1 base from V and 3 bases from J; bases unmatched to any gene: 10. This CDR3 spans 18 amino acids. Germline loops: CDR1 SGHNT, CDR2 YENEEA. This sample is drawn from a study of T cells after yellow fever vaccination. TCRdb ran MiXCR on the 5' RACE reads and lists one entry per CDR3 protein. The sample contains about 30,000 distinct CDR3 sequences, approximately 4.7% of which appear only once. The specimen comprised CD8+ T cells sorted from PBMCs, sampled 5 days after the yellow fever booster vaccination. The J gene is TRBJ2-2, the V gene TRBV11-3; 8 positions agree with TRBD2. The receptor was derived from a man aged 30 to 39 who received the YFV17D yellow fever vaccine. The CDR3 bases are TGTGCCAGCAGCTTAGTTTCCCCGGGAGGGGTTGACACCGGGGAGCTGTTTTTT. This gives the protein CASSLVSPGGVDTGELFF. The whole variable domain, filled in from reference TRBV11-3 and TRBJ2-2, reads EAGVVQSPRYKIIEKKQPVAFWCNPISGHNTLYWYLQNLGQGPELLIRYENEEAVDDSQLPKDRFSAERLKGVDSTLKIQPAELGDSAVYLCASSLVSPGGVDTGELFFGEGSRLTVL.